Below, 22 T cell receptor beta chains from the same sample are listed, as sequenced in a study of CD8+CD57+ T cells in acquired aplastic anemia. Template material for TCR beta VDJ and CDR3 profiling consisted of genomic DNA. One entry per CDR3 protein, called by TCRdb with MiXCR from the reads. Seen here are under 150,000 distinct CDR3 sequences, around 41% observed once, and the top ten hold 8% to 8.5%. Source material: sorted CD4+, CD8+, or CD8+CD57+ T cells (not recorded which) from PBMCs. These receptors all stem from a human donor in good health, serving as a control.

Ten or more counts support this clonotype. The chain recombines TRBV5-1 with TRBJ1-2, with a tentative D call TRBD1 (6 bases). The length of the CDR3 is 15 residues. The germline CDR1 and CDR2 sequences are SGHRS and YFSETQ. The V end lost 0 bases, the J end lost 5 bases, and 14 bases lay between the germline ends. DNA of the CDR3: TGCGCCAGCAGCTTGGAAGCGCAGGGGTGGTATGGCTACACCTTC. This sequence encodes CASSLEAQGWYGYTF.

The gene calls are TRBV19 and TRBJ1-5; no reliable D call. In germline, CDR1 is LNHDA, CDR2 SQIVND (reference sequence). The CDR3 runs to 10 residues. The ends were cut back, 4 bases at V and 10 bases at J, with 5 bases in the middle. The CDR3 region is CASSRAPQHF. In DNA form, the CDR3 reads TGTGCCAGTAGTAGGGCACCCCAGCATTTT.

This clonotype has a count of ten or more. The genes are TRBV3-1 and TRBJ1-2; D uncertain. The CDR3 covers 13 residues. V lost 0 bases, J lost 4 bases, and 6 bases lay in between. Germline V gene data show CDR1 as LGHDT and CDR2 as YNNKEL (reference sequence). CDR3 sequence (DNA): TGTGCCAGCAGCCAAGAAAGGATCTATGGCTACACCTTC. Translation: CASSQERIYGYTF.

The J gene is TRBJ2-7, the V gene TRBV2; TRBD1 might be the D (5 bases). Germline V CDR1 and CDR2: SNHLY, FYNNEI. The CDR3 is 14 residues long. Deletions cut 5 bases from V and 3 bases from J, with 14 bases between. The CDR3 reads CASSFRVFSYEQYF. CDR3 DNA sequence: TGTGCCAGCAGTTTCAGGGTATTCAGCTACGAGCAGTACTTC.

This clonotype appeared a single time. The chain is built from TRBV28 and TRBJ1-1, with D perhaps TRBD1 (5 bases). V dropped 5 bases and J dropped 0 bases, with 13 bases sitting between them. This CDR3 is 15 amino acids long. Germline V CDR1 and CDR2: MDHEN, SYDVKM. CDR3 nucleotides: TGTGCCAGCAGTCCCCCTCGGGGCATGAACACTGAAGCTTTCTTT. The encoded protein is CASSPPRGMNTEAFF.

The V call is TRBV19, the J call TRBJ2-3; TRBD1 might be the D (6 bases). CDR3 length: 14 residues. V was trimmed by 1 base and J by 8 bases, leaving 13 bases between them. Germline V lookup: CDR1 LNHDA, CDR2 SQIVND (reference sequence). CDR3: CASSIALGAVTQYF. The DNA of the CDR3 is TGTGCCAGTAGTATAGCCCTGGGGGCCGTTACGCAGTATTTT.

A note on this clonotype: A clone one base away is much larger, so this may be a read error. The V call is TRBV12-3 or TRBV12-4, the J call TRBJ2-5; D might be TRBD1 (5 bases). The CDR3 totals 14 residues. V shed 1 base and J shed 7 bases, with 13 bases lying between them. The CDR3 reads CASSLGQGLATQYF. The CDR3 DNA reads TGTGCCAGCAGTTTAGGGCAGGGTTTGGCGACCCAGTACTTC.

Of note for this clonotype: The final CDR3 position lacks the conserved phenylalanine or tryptophan, pointing to a likely read error. The gene calls are TRBV6-1 and TRBJ1-1; 10 nucleotides agree with TRBD1. The trim removed 8 bases at V and 4 bases at J, leaving 7 bases unmatched. Per the germline V gene, CDR1 is MNHNS and CDR2 is SASEGT. The CDR3 is made up of 14 amino acids. CDR3 in DNA: TGTGCCAGCGGACGGGACAGGGGACTCACTGAAGCTTTCTTG. Protein sequence: CASGRDRGLTEAFL.

The CDR3 loop reads CASSSGTGGLYGYTF. For the CDR3, the DNA is TGTGCCAGCTCATCCGGGACAGGGGGTCTCTATGGCTACACCTTC. V is TRBV18 and J is TRBJ1-2, with 11 bases lining up with TRBD1. There are 15 residues in the CDR3. CDR1 KGHSH and CDR2 LQKENI come from the germline V gene. The trim removed 5 bases at V and 4 bases at J, leaving 6 bases unmatched.

Concerning this clonotype: Just one base apart from a much larger clone, this may be a read error. J is TRBJ2-3 and V is TRBV19; 8 bases are a match to TRBD1. This CDR3 is 15 amino acids long. Germline V gene data show CDR1 as LNHDA and CDR2 as SQIVND (reference sequence). The DNA for the CDR3 is TGTGCCGGTAGTCTTACCAGGGGGCGCACAGATACGCGGTATTTT. It yields the protein CAGSLTRGRTDTRYF.

The chain has TRBV20-1 and TRBJ1-4, with D unclear. The CDR3 contains 15 residues. V was pared by 3 bases and J by 0 bases, with 11 bases between. Germline V lookup: CDR1 DFQATT, CDR2 SNEGSKA (reference sequence). The CDR3 sequence is CSASLAKATNEKLFF. The CDR3 DNA follows: TGCAGTGCTAGTCTGGCCAAAGCAACTAATGAAAAACTGTTTTTT.

About this clonotype: This may arise from a read error, as a much more abundant clone is one base away. The chain has TRBV20-1 and TRBJ2-3; TRBD2 might be the D (5 bases). Trimming cost V 3 bases and J 3 bases, with 19 bases left between them. From germline, CDR1 is DFQATT and CDR2 SNEGSKA (reference sequence). This CDR3 has 16 amino acids. In nucleotides, the CDR3 is TGCAGTGCTAGTAGACTTCTTAAAGGGAGTACAGATACGCAGTATTTT. Translated, it gives CSASRLLKGSTDTQYF.

A single count supports this clonotype. The chain links TRBV7-9 to TRBJ1-1, with D uncertain. The CDR3 runs 13 residues. Trimming cost V 1 base and J 3 bases, with 6 bases left between them. Looked up from germline, CDR1 is SEHNR and CDR2 is FQNEAQ (reference sequence). The CDR3: CASSLERHTEAFF. The CDR3 coding sequence is TGTGCCAGCAGCTTAGAAAGACACACTGAAGCTTTCTTT.

As concerns this clonotype: Without the conserved terminal phenylalanine or tryptophan, this CDR3 likely stems from a read error. V gene TRBV15 combines with J gene TRBJ2-3; the match to TRBD1 covers 7 bases. CDR3 size: 17 residues. V lost 1 base, J lost 6 bases, and 13 bases stayed unmatched. Germline V gives CDR1 LNHNV, CDR2 YYDKDF (reference sequence). CDR3 nucleotides: TGTGCCACCAGCAGAGGTTACGGGACAGCTTTGTCGGATACGCAGTATGTT. Its protein product is CATSRGYGTALSDTQYV.

This clonotype came up a few times. One base away lies a much larger clone, so this may be a sequencing read error. The chain employs TRBV6-1 and TRBJ2-7, with 10 nucleotides matching TRBD1. The CDR3 is 15 amino acids. Germline CDR1 is MNHNS and CDR2 is SASEGT. The CDR3, as DNA: TGTGCCAGCAGTAGTACGGACAGGGGGGCCTACGGGCAGTACTTC. This translates into CASSSTDRGAYGQYF.

As concerns this clonotype: This sequence may be a read error, since a much larger clone differs from it by one base. The CDR3 nucleotides read TGTGCCAGCAGCTTCGAGCCGGGACAGGGGATCCACAATGAGCAGTACTTC. Translated, it gives CASSFEPGQGIHNEQYF. This chain joins TRBV11-1 and TRBJ2-7; 10 nucleotides align to TRBD1. The trim removed 3 bases at V and 7 bases at J, leaving 15 bases unmatched. Germline CDR1 and CDR2: SGHAT and FQDESV (reference sequence). This CDR3 has 17 amino acids.

The count of this clonotype is one. The V and J genes are TRBV15 and TRBJ1-5; 10 nucleotides match TRBD1. Germline V gene sequence: CDR1 LNHNV, CDR2 YYDKDF (reference sequence). The trim removed 0 bases at V and 6 bases at J, leaving 2 bases unmatched. There are 15 residues in the CDR3. Here the CDR3 reads CATSREGQGTQPQHF. DNA of the CDR3: TGTGCCACCAGCAGAGAGGGACAGGGGACTCAGCCCCAGCATTTT. Full variable domain (missing parts from reference TRBV15 and TRBJ1-5): DAMVIQNPRYQVTQFGKPVTLSCSQTLNHNVMYWYQQKSSQAPKLLFHYYDKDFNNEADTPDNFQSRRPNTSFCFLDIRSPGLGDTAMYLCATSREGQGTQPQHFGDGTRLSIL.

The chain joins TRBV7-2 to TRBJ1-2; 8 nucleotides agree with TRBD1. The CDR3 sequence is 15 residues long. Germline values: CDR1 SGHTA, CDR2 FQGNSA. V lost 1 base and J lost 3; bases outside the gene matches: 4. DNA for the CDR3: TGTGCCAGCAGCTTAGTAGGACAGGGCCACTATGGCTACACCTTC. Encoded protein: CASSLVGQGHYGYTF.

The chain employs TRBV29-1 and TRBJ1-1; 9 bases agree with TRBD1. In germline, CDR1 is SQVTM, CDR2 ANQGSEA. V lost 7 bases and J lost 4; bases outside the gene matches: 13. The CDR3 length is 15 residues. CDR3 sequence: CSAENLQGAGTEAFF. The DNA of the CDR3 is TGCAGCGCCGAGAACTTACAGGGGGCTGGCACTGAAGCTTTCTTT.

Many counts were recorded for this clonotype. The genes are TRBV6-1 and TRBJ1-2, with TRBD1 as a possible D gene (6 bases). The length of the CDR3 is 15 residues. CDR1 MNHNS and CDR2 SASEGT come from the germline V gene. The V end lost 4 bases, the J end lost 4 bases, and 16 bases lay between the germline ends. CDR3 residues: CASSGPGTTIYGYTF. CDR3 nucleotide sequence: TGTGCCAGCAGTGGACCCGGGACAACCATCTATGGCTACACCTTC.

V gene TRBV29-1 combines with J gene TRBJ2-1; TRBD2 agrees at 12 bases. The CDR3 totals 15 residues. Trimming removed 4 bases from V and 4 bases from J; junction bases left unmatched: 5. Germline CDR1 is SQVTM and CDR2 is ANQGSEA. CDR3 coding DNA: TGCAGCGTTGGCAAGACTAGCGGGAGATACAATGAGCAGTTCTTC. Translating it yields CSVGKTSGRYNEQFF.

At least ten counts were recorded for this clonotype. The rearrangement joins TRBV2 to TRBJ2-3; possibly TRBD2 for D (5 bases). Trimming stripped 5 bases from V and 0 bases from J, with 15 bases between. Germline assignment: CDR1 SNHLY and CDR2 FYNNEI. This CDR3 contains 16 residues. This chain's CDR3 is CASSSLAGVSTDTQYF. The CDR3 region has the DNA TGTGCCAGCAGTTCCCTAGCCGGGGTGAGCACAGATACGCAGTATTTT. Using reference TRBV2 and TRBJ2-3 for the parts outside the CDR3, the full variable domain is EPEVTQTPSHQVTQMGQEVILRCVPISNHLYFYWYRQILGQKVEFLVSFYNNEISEKSEIFDDQFSVERPDGSNFTLKIRSTKLEDSAMYFCASSSLAGVSTDTQYFGPGTRLTVL.